A single sample is the source of the 2 T cell receptor beta chains below, sequenced in a study of naive and memory T cell subsets. Whole-study results and caveats: A few larger clonotypes appeared in naive repertoires, especially CD8, possibly memory cells re-expressing CD45RA.

Two oligonucleotides, mixed equimolar, formed the beta constant-region primer covering TRBC1 and TRBC2. The ligated cDNA underwent four PCR rounds using SP2 and nested alpha and beta constant-region primers. In TCRdb, the UMI-ligation and nested PCR reads were re-called with MiXCR into one record per CDR3 protein. Of about 150,000 distinct CDR3 sequences listed, over 20% are singletons. These receptors have no known antigen. The sample was naive CD4+ T cells from blood. Receptors were obtained from a human donor in good health.

This rearrangement joins TRBV19 to TRBJ2-1; D gene uncertain. Germline CDR1 and CDR2: LNHDA and SQIVND (reference sequence). Trimming took off 5 bases at V and 7 bases at J, with 6 bases between the two ends. This CDR3 is 11 amino acids long. As DNA, the CDR3 is TGTGCCAGTAGTGTTATTAATGAGCAGTTCTTC. It is translated as CASSVINEQFF.

This clonotype has at least ten counts. The chain couples TRBV19 to TRBJ2-1, with D unclear. Trimming pared 0 bases from V and 4 bases from J, leaving 10 bases between. The CDR3 is made up of 15 amino acids. Germline V lookup: CDR1 LNHDA, CDR2 SQIVND (reference sequence). CDR3 region: CASSIENREYNEQFF. CDR3 coding DNA: TGTGCCAGTAGTATAGAAAACAGAGAGTACAATGAGCAGTTCTTC.